The 15 T cell receptor beta chains below were found in one sample sequenced in a study of blood T cell repertoires in COVID-19. Repertoires were generated with immunoSEQ multiplex PCR, while TCRdb's copy carries only in-frame clones and drops some. Of just over 95,000 clones in the sample, roughly nine tenths were seen once. Sequencing used peripheral blood. These receptors all come from a man in his fifties or sixties with acute or convalescent COVID-19.

The chain uses TRBV5-1 and TRBJ1-2, with D uncertain. V was clipped by 4 bases and J by 4 bases, with 20 bases between them. Germline loops: CDR1 SGHRS, CDR2 YFSETQ. This CDR3 has 16 residues. CDR3 sequence (DNA): TGCGCCAGCAGCCAACCCCTTGAGGGCGGCACCTATGGCTACACCTTC. It translates to CASSQPLEGGTYGYTF.

This clone has just a few counts. This rearrangement joins TRBV7-9 to TRBJ1-6, with TRBD1 matching over 8 bases. CDR3 length: 13 residues. With 5 bases clipped from V and 11 bases from J, the junction kept 5 bases outside the gene matches. The germline CDR1 and CDR2 sequences are SEHNR and FQNEAQ (reference sequence). CDR3 amino acids: CASSPGQGPPLHF. The DNA of the CDR3 is TGTGCCAGCAGCCCCGGACAGGGCCCACCCCTCCACTTT.

In DNA form, the CDR3 reads TGTGCCAGCAGGGGGGGTTCGGATACGCAGTATTTT. It yields the protein CASRGGSDTQYF. The chain carries TRBV12-3 or TRBV12-4 and TRBJ2-3; tentative D call: TRBD2 (6 bases). The CDR3 consists of 12 residues. The V gene lost 6 bases and the J gene lost 6 bases, with 10 bases spanning the gap.

The chain recombines TRBV3-1 (or the pseudogene TRBV3-2) with TRBJ1-6; 7 bases agree with TRBD1. This CDR3 comprises 16 residues. Germline CDR1 reads LGHDT; CDR2 reads YNNKEL (reference sequence). Germline trimming cut 4 bases from V and 7 bases from J; bases unmatched to any gene: 10. CDR3 DNA: TGTGCCAGCAGCCCCGAAACAGGGGTAGGAAATTCACCCCTCCACTTT. This codes for CASSPETGVGNSPLHF.

In its sample, this clone was seen once. CDR3 nucleotide sequence: TGTGCCAGCAGCCCCTACAGGGGGGCCGAGCAGTACGTC. This translates into CASSPYRGAEQYV. This chain uses TRBV7-9 with TRBJ2-7; 8 bases align to TRBD1. CDR3 length: 13 residues. The V gene end was trimmed by 5 bases and the J gene end by 6 bases; junction bases not matched to a gene: 6. Germline CDR1 is SEHNR and CDR2 is FQNEAQ (reference sequence).

The chain uses TRBV6-1 and TRBJ2-6, with D maybe TRBD1 (6 bases). With 2 bases removed from V and 4 bases from J, the gap between germline ends came to 9 bases. CDR1 is MNHNS, CDR2 SASEGT, per germline. This CDR3 region has 15 residues. DNA for the CDR3: TGTGCCAGCAGTGAAACAGGGTTCGGGGCCAACGTCCTGACTTTC. Translated, it gives CASSETGFGANVLTF.

CDR3 coding DNA: TGTGCCAGTAGTATTTCCCTATCGCTAGCCAAAAACATTCAGTACTTC. It translates to CASSISLSLAKNIQYF. V is TRBV19 and J is TRBJ2-4; D uncertain. Looked up from germline, CDR1 is LNHDA and CDR2 is SQIVND (reference sequence). This CDR3 comprises 16 residues. V was shortened by 3 bases and J by 0 bases, with 12 bases between the two germline ends. Full variable domain (remainder filled in from reference TRBV19 and TRBJ2-4): DGGITQSPKYLFRKEGQNVTLSCEQNLNHDAMYWYRQDPGQGLRLIYYSQIVNDFQKGDIAEGYSVSREKKESFPLTVTSAQKNPTAFYLCASSISLSLAKNIQYFGAGTRLSVL.

J is TRBJ1-5 and V is TRBV19; the match to TRBD1 covers 9 bases. Germline V lookup: CDR1 LNHDA, CDR2 SQIVND (reference sequence). The CDR3 has 15 residues. J gave up 6 bases and V 4 bases, and 7 bases lay outside the gene matches. CDR3 loop: CASSKQGAHGQPQHF. CDR3 DNA sequence: TGTGCCAGTAGTAAACAGGGGGCGCATGGTCAGCCCCAGCATTTT. The variable domain in full, completed from reference TRBV19 and TRBJ1-5, reads DGGITQSPKYLFRKEGQNVTLSCEQNLNHDAMYWYRQDPGQGLRLIYYSQIVNDFQKGDIAEGYSVSREKKESFPLTVTSAQKNPTAFYLCASSKQGAHGQPQHFGDGTRLSIL.

V and J are TRBV7-9 and TRBJ1-4; the D gene is possibly TRBD1 (5 bases). The V end lost 8 bases, the J end lost 6 bases, and 13 bases lay between the germline ends. Germline V gene lookup returns CDR1 SEHNR and CDR2 FQNEAQ (reference sequence). The CDR3 has 13 amino acids. The CDR3 spells CASDTGVDEKLFF. As DNA, the CDR3 is TGTGCCAGCGATACGGGGGTGGATGAAAAACTGTTTTTT. The whole variable domain, remainder taken from reference TRBV7-9 and TRBJ1-4, is DTGVSQNPRHKITKRGQNVTFRCDPISEHNRLYWYRQTLGQGPEFLTYFQNEAQLEKSRLLSDRFSAERPKGSFSTLEIQRTEQGDSAMYLCASDTGVDEKLFFGSGTQLSVL.

V usage is TRBV12-3 or TRBV12-4 and J usage is TRBJ2-5; tentatively, D is TRBD2 (5 bases). Trimming shortened V by 8 bases and J by 3 bases, and 10 bases separated the two germline ends. This CDR3 comprises 12 residues. The CDR3 is CASGRGKETQYF. Here the CDR3 DNA reads TGTGCCAGCGGCCGAGGGAAAGAGACCCAGTACTTC.

This clone was recorded only once. The chain employs TRBV2 and TRBJ1-5; possibly TRBD1 for D (5 bases). Germline CDR1 and CDR2: SNHLY and FYNNEI. V was cut by 4 bases and J by 4 bases, with 11 bases left in between. This CDR3 has 14 residues. CDR3 sequence: CASSVFRANQPQHF. CDR3 nucleotide sequence: TGTGCCAGCAGTGTATTCAGGGCGAATCAGCCCCAGCATTTT.

This clone came up once. V is TRBV2 and J is TRBJ2-5; TRBD2 agrees at 8 bases. Germline lookup yields CDR1 SNHLY and CDR2 FYNNEI. The CDR3 loop spans 14 amino acids. Trimming at V came to 3 bases and at J to 3 bases, leaving 3 bases not matched to a gene. DNA for the CDR3: TGTGCCAGCAGTGATAGCGGGGTCAAAGAGACCCAGTACTTC. Its translation: CASSDSGVKETQYF.

The chain links TRBV2 to TRBJ1-2; TRBD1 matches 7 bases. Germline trimming cut 4 bases from V and 0 bases from J; bases unmatched to any gene: 2. Germline loops: CDR1 SNHLY, CDR2 FYNNEI. CDR3 length: 14 amino acids. As DNA, the CDR3 is TGTGCCAGCAGTGGACAGGGAACTAACTATGGCTACACCTTC. It is translated as CASSGQGTNYGYTF.

This clone was observed a few times. The V gene is TRBV19, the J gene TRBJ1-6, with a weak D call TRBD1 (6 bases). This CDR3 contains 16 residues. V gave up 5 bases and J gave up 10 bases, with 21 bases separating them. The V gene's germline CDR1 is LNHDA and CDR2 SQIVND (reference sequence). CDR3 sequence (DNA): TGTGCCAGTAGTGACTCCCGACAGGTTATGGGCTCACCCCTCCACTTT. This sequence encodes CASSDSRQVMGSPLHF. The full variable domain, its missing parts supplied by reference TRBV19 and TRBJ1-6, is DGGITQSPKYLFRKEGQNVTLSCEQNLNHDAMYWYRQDPGQGLRLIYYSQIVNDFQKGDIAEGYSVSREKKESFPLTVTSAQKNPTAFYLCASSDSRQVMGSPLHFGNGTRLTVT.

To note about this clone: Other DNA sequences of this sample code for an identical CDR3. The chain couples TRBV12-3 or TRBV12-4 to TRBJ1-2; TRBD1 agrees at 7 bases. The junction had 3 bases not matched to a gene; V was cut back by 6 bases and J by 2 bases. This CDR3 spans 13 amino acids. The CDR3: CASSRQGNYGYTF. The CDR3 coding sequence is TGTGCCAGCAGCAGACAGGGAAACTATGGCTACACCTTC.